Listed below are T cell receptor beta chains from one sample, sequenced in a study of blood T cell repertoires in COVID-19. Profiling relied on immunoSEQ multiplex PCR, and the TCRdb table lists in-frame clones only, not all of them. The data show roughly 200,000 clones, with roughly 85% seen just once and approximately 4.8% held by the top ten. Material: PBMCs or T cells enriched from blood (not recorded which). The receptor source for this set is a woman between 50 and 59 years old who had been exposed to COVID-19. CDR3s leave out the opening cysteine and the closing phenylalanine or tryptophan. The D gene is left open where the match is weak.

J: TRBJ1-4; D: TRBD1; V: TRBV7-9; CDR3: ASSWTGSNEKLF
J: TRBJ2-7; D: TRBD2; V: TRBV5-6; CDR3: ASSLGLAGGYEQY
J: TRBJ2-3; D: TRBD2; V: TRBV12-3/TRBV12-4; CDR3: ASRSGVTDTQY
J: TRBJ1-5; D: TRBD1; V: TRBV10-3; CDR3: AISGTGASNQPQH
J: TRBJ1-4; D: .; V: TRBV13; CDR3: ASTENSRGMGFDEKLF
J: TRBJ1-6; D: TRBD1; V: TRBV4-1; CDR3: ASSHPNTGQYNSPLH
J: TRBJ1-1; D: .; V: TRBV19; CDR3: ASSIRGPPEEAF
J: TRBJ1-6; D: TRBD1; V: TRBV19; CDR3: ASSTRDRPSLNSPLH
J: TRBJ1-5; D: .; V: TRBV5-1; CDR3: ASSPPQAYSNQPQH
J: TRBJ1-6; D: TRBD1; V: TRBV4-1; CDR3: ASSQVTGAPLH
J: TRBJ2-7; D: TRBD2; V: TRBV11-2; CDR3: ASSFSGGAVNEQY
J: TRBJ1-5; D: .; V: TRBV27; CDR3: ASRLEGGYGPQH
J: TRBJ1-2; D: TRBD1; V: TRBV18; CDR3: ASSPGTEYGYT
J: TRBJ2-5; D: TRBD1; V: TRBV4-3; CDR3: ASSQASGTEEETQY
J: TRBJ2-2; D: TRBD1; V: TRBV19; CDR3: ASSTYKGANTGELF
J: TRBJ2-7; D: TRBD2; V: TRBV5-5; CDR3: ASSLGAGGYYEQY
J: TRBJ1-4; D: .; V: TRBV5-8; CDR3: ASSWTGVPTNEKLF
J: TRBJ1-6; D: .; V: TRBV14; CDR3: ASSRFRDGSYNSPLH
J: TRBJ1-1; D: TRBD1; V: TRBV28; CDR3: ASTETGRNTEAF
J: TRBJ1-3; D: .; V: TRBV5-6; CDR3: ASSLDRGNTIY
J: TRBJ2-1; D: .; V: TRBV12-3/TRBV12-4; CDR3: ASSAGTGEF
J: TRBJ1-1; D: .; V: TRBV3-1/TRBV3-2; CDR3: ASSRPGQNTEAF
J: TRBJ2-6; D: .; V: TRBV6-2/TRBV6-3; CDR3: ASSSPGPGANVLT
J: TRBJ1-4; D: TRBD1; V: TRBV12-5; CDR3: ASGSLDRVWEKLF
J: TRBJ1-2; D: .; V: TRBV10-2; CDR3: ASSNLANYGYT
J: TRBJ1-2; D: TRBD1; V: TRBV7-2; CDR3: ASHETDRVGGYT
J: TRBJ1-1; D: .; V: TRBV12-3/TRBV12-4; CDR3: ASNHGNTEAF
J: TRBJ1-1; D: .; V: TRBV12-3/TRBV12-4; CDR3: ASSTGPAEAF
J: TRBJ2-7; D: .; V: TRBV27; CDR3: ASSLSAGMAYEQY